These T cell receptor beta chains were read from a single sample in a study of cytomegalovirus exposure and HLA in healthy donors. Only in-frame clones appear in the TCRdb table, and some are missing; sequencing was by immunoSEQ multiplex PCR. There are about 56,000 clones in the sample; more than 80% occur only once, and 0.9% to 1.4% lies in the top ten. Sequencing was performed on PBMCs. The receptors come from a man aged 18-30 years in good health and CMV-seronegative. Each CDR3 is given with its conserved first and last residue. Fields, in order: V gene, clone size, D gene, J gene, CDR3 protein, CDR3 DNA. D genes are given only for firm matches. Clone size is not always given. Where it is, it says once, few, many or a class for expanded clones.

V gene: TRBV6-5
clone size: -
D gene: TRBD1
J gene: TRBJ1-1
CDR3 protein: CASYRGRDEAFF
CDR3 DNA: TGTGCCAGCTACAGGGGGCGCGATGAAGCTTTCTTT

V gene: TRBV28
clone size: -
D gene: -
J gene: TRBJ2-5
CDR3 protein: CASSSYRQGAGWLAEETQYF
CDR3 DNA: TGTGCCAGCAGTTCCTACCGCCAGGGGGCAGGGTGGCTAGCGGAAGAGACCCAGTACTTC

V gene: TRBV28
clone size: -
D gene: TRBD2
J gene: TRBJ2-7
CDR3 protein: CASSSSGGRAHEQYF
CDR3 DNA: TGTGCCAGCAGTTCCAGTGGCGGGAGGGCCCACGAGCAGTACTTC

V gene: TRBV27
clone size: -
D gene: -
J gene: TRBJ2-2
CDR3 protein: CASIQEVSGELFF
CDR3 DNA: TGTGCCAGCATACAGGAAGTCAGCGGGGAGCTGTTTTTT

V gene: TRBV10-1
clone size: once
D gene: -
J gene: TRBJ2-1
CDR3 protein: CASSESGGEQFF
CDR3 DNA: TGCGCCAGCAGTGAGTCAGGAGGCGAGCAGTTCTTC

V gene: TRBV6-4
clone size: -
D gene: TRBD1
J gene: TRBJ2-7
CDR3 protein: CASSRNRDRGNSYEQYF
CDR3 DNA: TGTGCCAGCAGTCGGAACCGGGACAGGGGCAACTCCTACGAGCAGTACTTC

V gene: TRBV27
clone size: -
D gene: -
J gene: TRBJ1-4
CDR3 protein: CASSDWNEKLFF
CDR3 DNA: TGTGCCAGCAGCGACTGGAATGAAAAACTGTTTTTT

V gene: TRBV7-9
clone size: few
D gene: -
J gene: TRBJ1-2
CDR3 protein: CASSSLDTINYGYTF
CDR3 DNA: TGTGCCAGCAGCTCTTTGGACACCATAAACTATGGCTACACCTTC

V gene: TRBV5-4
clone size: -
D gene: -
J gene: TRBJ2-1
CDR3 protein: CASSPQLVPSYNEQFF
CDR3 DNA: TGTGCCAGCAGCCCGCAACTAGTTCCGTCCTACAATGAGCAGTTCTTC

V gene: TRBV7-2
clone size: -
D gene: TRBD2
J gene: TRBJ2-5
CDR3 protein: CASSRAGGGETQYF
CDR3 DNA: TGTGCCAGCAGCCGAGCGGGAGGGGGGGAGACCCAGTACTTC

V gene: TRBV6-1
clone size: few
D gene: -
J gene: TRBJ2-1
CDR3 protein: CASSLLGVAEFF
CDR3 DNA: TGTGCCAGCAGCCTACTCGGGGTAGCTGAGTTCTTC

V gene: TRBV5-1
clone size: -
D gene: TRBD2
J gene: TRBJ2-1
CDR3 protein: CASSLGTSGRNEQFF
CDR3 DNA: TGCGCCAGCAGCTTAGGGACTAGCGGGCGCAATGAGCAGTTCTTC

V gene: TRBV5-6
clone size: -
D gene: TRBD1
J gene: TRBJ1-4
CDR3 protein: CASSKGAGTNEKLFF
CDR3 DNA: TGTGCCAGCAGCAAGGGGGCAGGGACGAATGAAAAACTGTTTTTT

V gene: TRBV15
clone size: -
D gene: -
J gene: TRBJ2-1
CDR3 protein: CATSVGVSSLNEQFF
CDR3 DNA: TGTGCCACCAGCGTCGGAGTCTCCTCCCTGAATGAGCAGTTCTTC

V gene: TRBV7-8
clone size: -
D gene: -
J gene: TRBJ2-4
CDR3 protein: CASSLEGLPGVAKNIQYF
CDR3 DNA: TGTGCCAGCAGCTTAGAAGGGTTACCAGGGGTAGCCAAAAACATTCAGTACTTC